This T cell receptor (beta chain) originates from a study of control samples from healthy donors and cancer patients. Assay used: immunoSEQ multiplex PCR; TCRdb lists only in-frame clones, some missing. The sample lists fewer than 200,000 clones; 85% to 90% were seen once. Trimming removed 2 bases from V and 5 bases from J; junction bases left unmatched: 7. The germline V gene has CDR1 MNHEY and CDR2 SMNVEV (reference sequence). This CDR3 has 16 residues. Sequenced input: blood. The chain has TRBV27 and TRBJ2-1, with 9 bases fitting TRBD2. The source is a man younger than 40 in good health. The CDR3 DNA is TGTGCCAGCAGTTTAATCCCCCTAGCGGGACACAATGAGCAGTTCTTC. Protein sequence: CASSLIPLAGHNEQFF.